The clone carrying this T cell receptor beta chain has more than one count but fewer than ten. Its cognate antigen is unknown. Template material for amplifying TCR beta CDR3 regions consisted of RNA transcripts. HTBI primers were used for first-round RT-PCR of the TCR CDR3. Via MiXCR, TCRdb re-called the multiplex PCR reads, giving one row per CDR3 protein. The sample records some 490,000 distinct CDR3 sequences, about 16% being singletons. At least 3 on the Clinical Activity Score was recorded for ophthalmopathy patients, who also had NOSPECS grade at least 4 and duration under 3 months. Source material for PBMCs was 10 ml fresh peripheral blood. The data are from a study of T cells in Graves' hyperthyroidism and ophthalmopathy. The wider study: The initial diagnosis was the point when peripheral blood was collected, ahead of any treatment.

Study results and caveats: The model predicted ophthalmopathy a median approximately seven months before onset.

The trim removed 0 bases at V and 5 bases at J, leaving 8 bases unmatched. Germline CDR1 MNHEY, CDR2 SVGAGI. The CDR3 has 16 amino acids. The source is a woman aged 25 to 39 with Graves' ophthalmopathy. The chain couples TRBV6-5 to TRBJ2-3, with 7 bases fitting TRBD2. The sample was blood. CDR3 bases: TGTGCCAGCAGTTACTCGCCTGAGGCTAGCGGAGATACGCAGTATTTT. Translated: CASSYSPEASGDTQYF.